This T cell receptor beta chain was documented in a study of Ad26.COV2.S vaccination and SARS-CoV-2 variants. The treatment here: around 19 received Ad26.COV2.S at low or high dose, single or two shots; roughly five received placebo; per-sample allocation not given. Repertoires come from day 63 after the first vaccine or placebo injection. Worth noting for this clone: What it binds is unknown.

General study findings and limits: In TCR breadth and depth analyses, total T cell responses may have been underestimated.

Germline values: CDR1 SGHRS, CDR2 YFSETQ. The CDR3 is made up of 14 amino acids. Trimming removed 4 bases at V and 3 bases at J, with 13 bases between. Measured with immunoSEQ multiplex PCR; TCRdb has only the in-frame clones, and not every one. The sample has roughly 400,000 clones; about 89% are singletons. The rearrangement links TRBV5-1 to TRBJ1-1, with D possibly TRBD1 on 5 matching bases. The receptor's source is a person aged 18 to 59 who received the Ad26.COV2.S COVID-19 vaccine or a placebo. The sequenced sample was peripheral blood, obtained in a trial of Ad26.COV2.S vaccine versus placebo. For the CDR3, the DNA is TGCGCCAGCAGCCTCTACAGGACGGACACTGAAGCTTTCTTT. Protein product: CASSLYRTDTEAFF.